The present entry profiles one T cell receptor beta chain with its context. Its antigen is undetermined. The CDR3 covers 14 residues. Per germline, CDR1 MNHEY and CDR2 SVGAGI. Trimming removed 5 bases from V and 7 bases from J, with 12 bases in between. The sample belongs to a study of cytomegalovirus exposure and HLA in healthy donors. Study-wide results and caveats: Being productive about 90% or about 30% of the time was typical of most TCR beta V segments in an earlier analysis.

Use of 60 Vbeta and 13 Jbeta primers characterized the PCR. Only in-frame clones appear in the TCRdb table, and some are missing; sequencing was by immunoSEQ multiplex PCR. Of some 190,000 clones in the sample, around four fifths were seen once. Sequences were obtained from PBMCs. The rearrangement joins TRBV6-5 to TRBJ1-6; a possible D gene is TRBD1 (6 bases). The receptor comes from a boy younger than 10 in good health and CMV-seronegative. CDR3 sequence (DNA): TGTGCCAGCAGTAAGCACAGGGAAAATTCACCCCTCCACTTT. It is translated as CASSKHRENSPLHF.